A single sample is the source of the 18 T cell receptor beta chains below, sequenced in a study of blood T cell repertoires in COVID-19. Repertoires were generated with immunoSEQ multiplex PCR, while TCRdb's copy carries only in-frame clones and drops some. The sample contains under 250,000 clones, around 90% of which appear only once. Material for sequencing was peripheral blood. Receptors were obtained from a man aged 25 to 40 with COVID-19, enrolled during active disease.

The V gene is TRBV7-3, the J gene TRBJ1-1; D may be TRBD1 (5 bases). Per germline, CDR1 SGHTA and CDR2 FQGTGA. CDR3 length equals 13 residues. V lost 6 bases and J 0 bases, leaving 8 bases between the germline ends. The CDR3 here is CASSRQLNTEAFF. The CDR3 nucleotides read TGTGCCAGCAGTCGACAGTTGAACACTGAAGCTTTCTTT. Full variable domain (rest looked up from reference TRBV7-3 and TRBJ1-1): GAGVSQTPSNKVTEKGKYVELRCDPISGHTALYWYRQSLGQGPEFLIYFQGTGAADDSGLPNDRFFAVRPEGSVSTLKIQRTERGDSAVYLCASSRQLNTEAFFGQGTRLTVV.

The chain has TRBV7-9 and TRBJ2-5; 7 bases agree with TRBD1. The germline gives CDR1 SEHNR, CDR2 FQNEAQ (reference sequence). Trimming cost V 5 bases and J 5 bases; bases outside gene matches: 8. The CDR3 length is 14 residues. The CDR3 here is CASSEGQAWETQYF. The CDR3 DNA follows: TGTGCCAGCAGCGAAGGACAGGCATGGGAGACCCAGTACTTC.

This chain uses TRBV10-3 with TRBJ1-6; maybe TRBD1 (6 bases). Germline-derived CDR1 and CDR2 are ENHRY and SYGVKD. Trimming cost V 4 bases and J 0 bases, with 10 bases left between them. This CDR3 has 16 residues. The CDR3, as DNA: TGTGCCATCAGTGTAGCACAGGGCTCCTATAATTCACCCCTCCACTTT. Its protein is CAISVAQGSYNSPLHF.

This clone came up a few times. This chain links TRBV5-1 with TRBJ2-7, with TRBD1 identical over 11 bases. CDR3 length: 17 residues. CDR1 is SGHRS, CDR2 YFSETQ, per germline. Trimming removed 4 bases from V and 1 base from J; junction bases left unmatched: 10. The CDR3 DNA reads TGCGCCAGCAGCCAGGGACAGGGGGGACTATTATCCTACGAGCAGTACTTC. Its protein is CASSQGQGGLLSYEQYF.

V is TRBV21-1 and J is TRBJ2-1; the table's TRBD1 call for D was not verified on the DNA. TRBV21-1 has pseudogene status. CDR3 length: 16 residues. In DNA form, the CDR3 reads TGTGCCAGCAGCACCGGGACACAACCACTCGAGAATGAGCAGTTCTTC. This sequence encodes CASSTGTQPLENEQFF.

The chain recombines TRBV7-7 with TRBJ2-5, with TRBD1 identical over 8 bases. Germline loops: CDR1 SSHAT, CDR2 FNYEAQ (reference sequence). There are 13 residues in the CDR3. The trim removed 5 bases at V and 7 bases at J, leaving 6 bases unmatched. CDR3 residues: CASSAGQGGTQYF. DNA of the CDR3: TGTGCCAGCAGCGCCGGACAGGGTGGGACCCAGTACTTC.

This clone appeared a single time. The rearrangement links TRBV7-6 to TRBJ1-2, with 9 bases identical to TRBD1. Germline assignment: CDR1 SGHVS and CDR2 FNYEAQ. Losses at the gene ends were 2 bases for V and 2 bases for J; bases not matched to a gene: 3. The CDR3 spans 15 residues. The CDR3 DNA follows: TGTGCCAGCAGCTTAACCGGGACAGGGAACTATGGCTACACCTTC. This codes for CASSLTGTGNYGYTF.

This clone occurred a few times. The chain carries TRBV2 and TRBJ2-1; D gene ambiguous. Germline CDR1 and CDR2: SNHLY and FYNNEI. With 7 bases removed from V and 8 bases from J, the gap between germline ends came to 12 bases. The CDR3 totals 12 residues. The chain's CDR3 is CASTMVIHEQFF. The CDR3, as DNA: TGTGCCAGCACTATGGTAATACATGAGCAGTTCTTC.

This sequence joins TRBV3-1 (or the pseudogene TRBV3-2) and TRBJ2-5, with 7 bases aligning to TRBD1. The germline V gene encodes CDR1 LGHDT and CDR2 YNNKEL (reference sequence). J gave up 5 bases and V 4 bases, and 13 bases lay outside the gene matches. The length of the CDR3 is 16 residues. The CDR3 region is CASSLPRQGEMETQYF. The CDR3 DNA reads TGTGCCAGCAGCCTTCCCCGACAGGGTGAGATGGAGACCCAGTACTTC.

This chain links TRBV7-9 with TRBJ1-6; possibly TRBD1 for D (5 bases). Germline lookup yields CDR1 SEHNR and CDR2 FQNEAQ (reference sequence). Trimming took off 5 bases at V and 7 bases at J, with 15 bases between the two ends. This CDR3 contains 15 residues. CDR3 loop: CASSITGASNSPLHF. The CDR3 region has the DNA TGTGCCAGCAGCATCACAGGAGCCTCGAATTCACCCCTCCACTTT. The variable domain in full, with the rest retrieved from reference TRBV7-9 and TRBJ1-6, is DTGVSQNPRHKITKRGQNVTFRCDPISEHNRLYWYRQTLGQGPEFLTYFQNEAQLEKSRLLSDRFSAERPKGSFSTLEIQRTEQGDSAMYLCASSITGASNSPLHFGNGTRLTVT.

Written as DNA, the CDR3 is TGTGCCAGTAGTATTGGCGGAATGAACACTGAAGCTTTCTTT. Encoded protein: CASSIGGMNTEAFF. The chain is built from TRBV19 and TRBJ1-1; the D is unclear. Germline CDR1 reads LNHDA; CDR2 reads SQIVND (reference sequence). The CDR3 is made up of 14 amino acids. V lost 3 bases, J lost 0 bases, and 8 bases lay in between.

The chain carries TRBV10-3 and TRBJ2-5, with TRBD1 matching 8 bases. CDR1 ENHRY and CDR2 SYGVKD come from the germline V gene. V trimming: 4 bases; J trimming: 7 bases; junction bases outside the gene matches: 11. The CDR3 runs 15 residues. The CDR3 sequence: CAISAGGAGKGTQYF. In DNA, the CDR3 is TGTGCCATCAGTGCAGGGGGCGCCGGGAAGGGGACCCAGTACTTC.

The genes are TRBV4-2 and TRBJ1-1, with D possibly TRBD1 on 6 matching bases. V shed 0 bases and J shed 9 bases, with 17 bases lying between them. The germline gives CDR1 LGHNA, CDR2 YNFKEQ. The CDR3 is made up of 15 amino acids. CDR3 sequence reads: CASSQEWGLTVKAFF. The CDR3 DNA reads TGTGCCAGCAGCCAAGAGTGGGGGCTAACGGTCAAAGCTTTCTTT.

The chain carries TRBV18 and TRBJ2-2; no clear D. The CDR3 runs 14 residues. The germline CDR1 and CDR2 sequences are KGHSH and LQKENI. V dropped 7 bases and J dropped 4 bases, with 13 bases sitting between them. CDR3 residues: CASFPGDLTGELFF. CDR3 nucleotides: TGTGCCAGCTTCCCAGGCGATCTCACCGGGGAGCTGTTTTTT.

The chain employs TRBV5-6 and TRBJ2-7; 11 positions agree with TRBD2. The CDR3 spans 16 residues. Germline trimming cut 4 bases from V and 3 bases from J; bases unmatched to any gene: 9. The germline V gene encodes CDR1 SGHDT and CDR2 YYEEEE. The CDR3 sequence: CASSPDSGGAFYEQYF. DNA for the CDR3: TGTGCCAGCAGCCCGGATAGCGGGGGGGCCTTCTACGAGCAGTACTTC.

The chain couples TRBV7-2 to TRBJ1-3, with 7 bases lining up with TRBD1. The CDR3 is 13 amino acids. V was pared by 5 bases and J by 7 bases, with 5 bases of the junction left unmatched. Germline values: CDR1 SGHTA, CDR2 FQGNSA. In DNA, the CDR3 is TGTGCCAGCAGCGCCAGACAGGGTAACACCATATATTTT. It yields the protein CASSARQGNTIYF. Looking up the rest from reference TRBV7-2 and TRBJ1-3 gives the full variable domain: GAGVSQSPSNKVTEKGKDVELRCDPISGHTALYWYRQSLGQGLEFLIYFQGNSAPDKSGLPSDRFSAERTGGSVSTLTIQRTQQEDSAVYLCASSARQGNTIYFGEGSWLTVV.

The V gene is TRBV5-1, the J gene TRBJ1-1, with D unclear. With 2 bases removed from V and 3 bases from J, the gap between germline ends came to 14 bases. The CDR3 sequence is 15 residues long. CDR1 and CDR2 (germline): SGHRS, YFSETQ. The CDR3 sequence: CASSFGVGRYTEAFF. CDR3 sequence (DNA): TGCGCCAGCAGCTTCGGTGTAGGGAGATACACTGAAGCTTTCTTT.

The chain employs TRBV18 and TRBJ1-2; 7 bases are a match to TRBD1. This CDR3 comprises 15 residues. The germline V gene encodes CDR1 KGHSH and CDR2 LQKENI. V shed 4 bases, J shed 6 bases, and the junction held 11 bases outside the gene matches. DNA for the CDR3: TGTGCCAGCTCACGACAAGAACAGGGGTATGATGGCTACACCTTC. It codes for CASSRQEQGYDGYTF.